Reported below is one TCR beta chain. This record comes from a study of T cell changes during pregnancy in multiple sclerosis. The V gene end was trimmed by 6 bases and the J gene end by 7 bases; junction bases not matched to a gene: 11. Germline-derived CDR1 and CDR2 are MNHNS and SASEGT. This CDR3 region has 15 residues. The method was immunoSEQ multiplex PCR; TCRdb's version includes in-frame clones alone and lacks a portion of them. Of tens of thousands of clones in the sample, approximately 91% were seen once. The sample was peripheral blood, taken in the first trimester of pregnancy. The sequence came from a female donor with multiple sclerosis, enrolled in a pregnancy study. This chain links TRBV6-1 with TRBJ1-5, with 8 bases aligning to TRBD1. In DNA, the CDR3 is TGTGCCAGCAGGAGACAGGGGACAGGCGCGCAGCCCCAGCATTTT. Translating gives CASRRQGTGAQPQHF.